Below are 14 T cell receptor beta chains sequenced from a single sample in a study of blood T cell repertoires in COVID-19. Some clones are missing from TCRdb's copy, which holds only in-frame ones; the method was immunoSEQ multiplex PCR. Of roughly 100,000 clones in the sample, around 90% were seen once. Sequenced material: peripheral blood. The receptor set was obtained from a man younger than 30 with acute or convalescent COVID-19.

This chain connects TRBV4-1 to TRBJ2-5; the match to TRBD2 covers 9 bases. This CDR3 comprises 17 residues. Germline CDR1 MGHRA, CDR2 YSYEKL. V gave up 2 bases and J gave up 2 bases; unmatched junction bases: 9. The DNA for the CDR3 is TGCGCCAGCAGCCAAATGTCGCTAGCGGGGTTTCAAGAGACCCAGTACTTC. It encodes CASSQMSLAGFQETQYF.

This chain uses TRBV7-2 with TRBJ2-1; 10 bases fit TRBD2. V was clipped by 2 bases and J by 8 bases; unmatched bases: 12. This CDR3 contains 17 residues. Germline V CDR1 and CDR2: SGHTA, FQGNSA. CDR3 protein: CASSLRIASGRPDEQFF. CDR3 in DNA: TGTGCCAGCAGCTTACGCATCGCTAGCGGGAGACCCGATGAGCAGTTCTTC.

CDR3 nucleotide sequence: TGCAGTGCTAGTAGGACTTTACAGCCCCAGCATTTT. It yields the protein CSASRTLQPQHF. This chain links TRBV20-1 with TRBJ1-5; D uncertain. Deletions cut 3 bases from V and 7 bases from J, with 10 bases between. In germline, CDR1 is DFQATT, CDR2 SNEGSKA (reference sequence). The CDR3 has 12 amino acids.

The chain carries TRBV9 and TRBJ2-5, with a possible D match to TRBD1 (5 bases). CDR1 and CDR2 from the germline V gene are SGDLS and YYNGEE. The V gene lost 3 bases and the J gene lost 2 bases, with 11 bases spanning the gap. The CDR3 has 14 amino acids. CDR3 bases: TGTGCCAGCAGCGCCCCCGGACAACAAGAGACCCAGTACTTC. It encodes CASSAPGQQETQYF.

The chain carries TRBV19 and TRBJ1-1; D not certain. Germline V CDR1 and CDR2: LNHDA, SQIVND (reference sequence). The CDR3 runs 11 residues. Deletions cut 8 bases from V and 3 bases from J, with 7 bases between. The CDR3 sequence: CASGRDTEAFF. CDR3 bases: TGTGCCAGTGGCCGTGACACTGAAGCTTTCTTT.

The CDR3 DNA follows: TGTGCCAGCAGCTTAGCAGGGGTTAACACTGAAGCTTTCTTT. This translates into CASSLAGVNTEAFF. The V and J genes are TRBV7-9 and TRBJ1-1; D might be TRBD1 (5 bases). Germline loops: CDR1 SEHNR, CDR2 FQNEAQ (reference sequence). Trimming left V 0 bases short and J 2 bases short, with 7 bases between. This CDR3 has 14 amino acids.

The chain joins TRBV18 to TRBJ1-4, with 9 bases that match TRBD1. Losses at the gene ends were 4 bases for V and 2 bases for J; bases not matched to a gene: 5. The CDR3 extends over 16 amino acids. In germline, CDR1 is KGHSH, CDR2 LQKENI. The CDR3 DNA is TGTGCCAGCTCACGGGACAGGGAGTTTACTAATGAAAAACTGTTTTTT. Encoded protein: CASSRDREFTNEKLFF. Supplemented by reference TRBV18 and TRBJ1-4, the full variable domain reads NAGVMQNPRHLVRRRGQEARLRCSPMKGHSHVYWYRQLPEEGLKFMVYLQKENIIDESGMPKERFSAEFPKEGPSILRIQQVVRGDSAAYFCASSRDREFTNEKLFFGSGTQLSVL.

This chain links TRBV9 with TRBJ2-7, with 8 positions matching TRBD2. From germline, CDR1 is SGDLS and CDR2 YYNGEE. The CDR3 is 15 amino acids. The V segment lost 0 bases and the J segment 3 bases; nucleotides outside the gene matches: 5. The chain's CDR3 is CASSVGAGDYYEQYF. DNA for the CDR3: TGTGCCAGCAGCGTAGGAGCGGGAGATTACTACGAGCAGTACTTC. Full variable domain (remainder filled in from reference TRBV9 and TRBJ2-7): DSGVTQTPKHLITATGQRVTLRCSPRSGDLSVYWYQQSLDQGLQFLIQYYNGEERAKGNILERFSAQQFPDLHSELNLSSLELGDSALYFCASSVGAGDYYEQYFGPGTRLTVT.

CDR3 region: CASSIGERYGYTF. CDR3 coding DNA: TGTGCCAGCAGCATCGGTGAGCGCTATGGCTACACCTTC. The rearrangement links TRBV11-2 to TRBJ1-2; D not certain. V lost 5 bases to trimming and J lost 4 bases, with 11 bases between them. Germline V gene sequence: CDR1 SGHAT, CDR2 FQNNGV. The CDR3 has 13 amino acids.

The rearrangement joins TRBV3-1 (or the pseudogene TRBV3-2) to TRBJ2-2; 9 positions match TRBD2. V lost 7 bases, J lost 1 base, and 4 bases stayed unmatched. This CDR3 region has 15 residues. Looked up from germline, CDR1 is LGHDT and CDR2 is YNNKEL (reference sequence). The CDR3 here is CASKGSGGNTGELFF. For the CDR3, the DNA is TGTGCCAGCAAGGGTAGCGGGGGGAACACCGGGGAGCTGTTTTTT.

V and J are TRBV12-3 or TRBV12-4 and TRBJ1-1; unclear D gene. The CDR3 sequence is 12 residues long. V was trimmed by 6 bases and J by 0 bases, leaving 5 bases between them. In DNA form, the CDR3 reads TGTGCCAGCAGCCCTATGAACACTGAAGCTTTCTTT. Amino acid sequence: CASSPMNTEAFF.

The chain carries TRBV19 and TRBJ1-1, with 7 positions matching TRBD1. J was trimmed by 2 bases and V by 7 bases; bases with no gene match: 7. From germline, CDR1 is LNHDA and CDR2 SQIVND (reference sequence). The CDR3 length is 14 residues. CDR3: CASTGRGINTEAFF. For the CDR3, the DNA is TGTGCCAGTACGGGCAGGGGGATTAACACTGAAGCTTTCTTT.

The chain joins TRBV3-1 (or the pseudogene TRBV3-2) to TRBJ1-4; 7 positions agree with TRBD1. V dropped 4 bases and J dropped 5; count of bases not matched to a gene: 10. CDR3 size: 16 residues. Germline values: CDR1 LGHDT, CDR2 YNNKEL (reference sequence). The CDR3 spells CASSPYPGTVNEKLFF. The CDR3 region has the DNA TGTGCCAGCAGCCCTTACCCGGGGACAGTAAATGAAAAACTGTTTTTT.

This chain links TRBV20-1 with TRBJ1-6, with TRBD1 matching 10 bases. CDR1 is DFQATT, CDR2 SNEGSKA, per germline (reference sequence). The trim removed 3 bases at V and 4 bases at J, leaving 21 bases unmatched. CDR3 length: 21 residues. DNA of the CDR3: TGCAGTGCTAGTTCAGTCTCTGGACAGGGGGTTTGGGGACTATATAATTCACCCCTCCACTTT. Encoded protein: CSASSVSGQGVWGLYNSPLHF.